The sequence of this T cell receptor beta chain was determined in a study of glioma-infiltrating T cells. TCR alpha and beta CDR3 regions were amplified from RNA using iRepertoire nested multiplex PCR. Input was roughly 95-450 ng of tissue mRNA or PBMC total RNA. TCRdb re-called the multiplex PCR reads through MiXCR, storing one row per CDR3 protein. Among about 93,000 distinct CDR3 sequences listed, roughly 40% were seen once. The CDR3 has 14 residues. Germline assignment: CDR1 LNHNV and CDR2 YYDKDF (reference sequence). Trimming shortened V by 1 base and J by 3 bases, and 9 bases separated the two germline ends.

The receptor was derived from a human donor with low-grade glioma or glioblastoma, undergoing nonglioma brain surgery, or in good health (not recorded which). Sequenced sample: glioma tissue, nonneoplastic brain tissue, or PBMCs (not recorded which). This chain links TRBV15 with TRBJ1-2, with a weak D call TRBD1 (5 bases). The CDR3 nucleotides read TGTGCCACCAGCAGAGCGGGGGGGGACTATGGCTACACCTTC. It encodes CATSRAGGDYGYTF.